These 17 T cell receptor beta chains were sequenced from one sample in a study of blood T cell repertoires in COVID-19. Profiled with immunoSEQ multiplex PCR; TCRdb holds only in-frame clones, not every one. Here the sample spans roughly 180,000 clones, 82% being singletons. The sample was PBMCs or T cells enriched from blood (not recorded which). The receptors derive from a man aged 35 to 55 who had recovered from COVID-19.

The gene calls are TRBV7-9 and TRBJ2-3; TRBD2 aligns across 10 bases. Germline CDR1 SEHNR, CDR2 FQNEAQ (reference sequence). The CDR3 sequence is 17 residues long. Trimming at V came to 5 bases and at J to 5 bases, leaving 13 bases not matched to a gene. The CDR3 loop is CASSPSPGPSGRDTQYF. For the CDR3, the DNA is TGTGCCAGCAGCCCTTCCCCAGGTCCTAGCGGGAGAGATACGCAGTATTTT. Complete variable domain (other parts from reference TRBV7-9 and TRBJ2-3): DTGVSQNPRHKITKRGQNVTFRCDPISEHNRLYWYRQTLGQGPEFLTYFQNEAQLEKSRLLSDRFSAERPKGSFSTLEIQRTEQGDSAMYLCASSPSPGPSGRDTQYFGPGTRLTVL.

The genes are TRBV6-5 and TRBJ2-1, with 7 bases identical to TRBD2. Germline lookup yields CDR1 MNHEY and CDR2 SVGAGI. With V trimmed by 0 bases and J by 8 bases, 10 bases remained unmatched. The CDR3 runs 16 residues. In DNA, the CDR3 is TGTGCCAGCAGTTACTCCTTAAGCGGGAATATCGATGAGCAGTTCTTC. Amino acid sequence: CASSYSLSGNIDEQFF.

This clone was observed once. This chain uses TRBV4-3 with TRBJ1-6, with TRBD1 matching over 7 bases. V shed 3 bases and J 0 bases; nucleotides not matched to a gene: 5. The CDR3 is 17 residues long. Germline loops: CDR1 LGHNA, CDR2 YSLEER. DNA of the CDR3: TGCGCCAGCAGCCACCTAACAGGGGACTCCTATAATTCACCCCTCCACTTT. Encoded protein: CASSHLTGDSYNSPLHF.

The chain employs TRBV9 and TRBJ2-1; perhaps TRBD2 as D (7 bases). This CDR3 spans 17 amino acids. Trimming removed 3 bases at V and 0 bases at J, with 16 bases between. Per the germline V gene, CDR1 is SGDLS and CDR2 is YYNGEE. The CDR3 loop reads CASSAYGGLGSYNEQFF. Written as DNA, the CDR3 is TGTGCCAGCAGCGCCTACGGGGGGCTGGGCTCCTACAATGAGCAGTTCTTC. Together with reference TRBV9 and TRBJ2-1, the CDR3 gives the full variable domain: DSGVTQTPKHLITATGQRVTLRCSPRSGDLSVYWYQQSLDQGLQFLIQYYNGEERAKGNILERFSAQQFPDLHSELNLSSLELGDSALYFCASSAYGGLGSYNEQFFGPGTRLTVL.

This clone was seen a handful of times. CDR3 protein: CASRSGTVPNEQFF. The CDR3 DNA is TGTGCCAGCAGATCCGGGACTGTACCCAATGAGCAGTTCTTC. The chain combines TRBV4-2 with TRBJ2-1; tentatively, D is TRBD2 (6 bases). The CDR3 has 14 amino acids. Trimming took off 6 bases at V and 6 bases at J, with 15 bases between the two ends. Germline V gene data show CDR1 as LGHNA and CDR2 as YNFKEQ.

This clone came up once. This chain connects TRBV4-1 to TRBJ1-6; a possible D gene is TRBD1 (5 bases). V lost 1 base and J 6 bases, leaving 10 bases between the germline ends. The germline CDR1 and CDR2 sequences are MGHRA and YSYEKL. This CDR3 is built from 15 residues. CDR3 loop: CASSQVWGGNSPLHF. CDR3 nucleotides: TGCGCCAGCAGCCAAGTGTGGGGGGGTAATTCACCCCTCCACTTT.

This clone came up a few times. CDR3 DNA sequence: TGCGCCAGCAGCCCGACGACAGGGAGGACTGAAGCTTTCTTT. The encoded protein is CASSPTTGRTEAFF. This chain connects TRBV4-3 to TRBJ1-1, with 7 bases matching TRBD1. This CDR3 has 14 amino acids. Losses at the gene ends were 4 bases for V and 5 bases for J; bases not matched to a gene: 7. Germline V gene lookup returns CDR1 LGHNA and CDR2 YSLEER.

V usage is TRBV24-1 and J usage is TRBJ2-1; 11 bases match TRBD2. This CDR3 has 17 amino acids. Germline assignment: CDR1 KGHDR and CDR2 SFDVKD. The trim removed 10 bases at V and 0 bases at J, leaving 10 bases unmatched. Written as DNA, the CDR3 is TGTGCCACGGGTAGCGGGAGGGCTAGCAGCTCCTACAATGAGCAGTTCTTC. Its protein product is CATGSGRASSSYNEQFF.

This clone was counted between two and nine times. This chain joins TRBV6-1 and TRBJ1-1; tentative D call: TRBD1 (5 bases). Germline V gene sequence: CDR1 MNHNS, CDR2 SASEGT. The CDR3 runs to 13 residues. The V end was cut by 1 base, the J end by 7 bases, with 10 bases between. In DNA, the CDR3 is TGTGCCAGCAGTGAAGTGGGGGGGAGTGAAGCTTTCTTT. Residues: CASSEVGGSEAFF.

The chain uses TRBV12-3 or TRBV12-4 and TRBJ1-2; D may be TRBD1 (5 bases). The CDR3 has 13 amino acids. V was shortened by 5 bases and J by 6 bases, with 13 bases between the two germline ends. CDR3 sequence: CASSLPGRDGYTF. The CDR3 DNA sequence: TGTGCCAGCAGTCTCCCAGGGCGTGATGGCTACACCTTC.

DNA for the CDR3: TGTGCCAGCAGTTTATCCGGGGGGCGGCTGGGCTACACCTTC. Translating it yields CASSLSGGRLGYTF. The rearrangement joins TRBV28 to TRBJ1-2; D may be TRBD1 (6 bases). The germline V gene has CDR1 MDHEN and CDR2 SYDVKM. The CDR3 has 14 amino acids. V lost 1 base and J lost 8, with 14 bases in between.

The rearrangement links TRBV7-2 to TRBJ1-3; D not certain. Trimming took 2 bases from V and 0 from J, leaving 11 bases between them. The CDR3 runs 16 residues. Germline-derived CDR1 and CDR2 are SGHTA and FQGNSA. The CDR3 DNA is TGTGCCAGCAGCTTACAAACTCCAGGCTCTGGAAACACCATATATTTT. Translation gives CASSLQTPGSGNTIYF.

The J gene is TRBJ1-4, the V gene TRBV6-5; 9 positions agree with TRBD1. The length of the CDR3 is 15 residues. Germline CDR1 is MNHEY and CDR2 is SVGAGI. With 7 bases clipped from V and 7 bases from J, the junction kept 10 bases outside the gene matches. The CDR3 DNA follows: TGTGCCAGCAAGAAACAGGGGGCGCTCAGTGAAAAACTGTTTTTT. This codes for CASKKQGALSEKLFF.

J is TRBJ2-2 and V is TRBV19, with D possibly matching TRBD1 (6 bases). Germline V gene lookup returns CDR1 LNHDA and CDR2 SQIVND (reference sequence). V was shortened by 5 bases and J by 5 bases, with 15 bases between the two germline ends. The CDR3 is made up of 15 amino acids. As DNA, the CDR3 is TGTGCCAGTAGTCCAGGGACACCCAGGACCGGGGAGCTGTTTTTT. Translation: CASSPGTPRTGELFF.

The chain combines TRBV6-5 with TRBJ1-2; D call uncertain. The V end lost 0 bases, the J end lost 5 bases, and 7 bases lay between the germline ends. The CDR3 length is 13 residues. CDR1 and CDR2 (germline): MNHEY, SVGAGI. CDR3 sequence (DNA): TGTGCCAGCAGTTACTCGAATCGGTATGGCTACACCTTC. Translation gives CASSYSNRYGYTF.

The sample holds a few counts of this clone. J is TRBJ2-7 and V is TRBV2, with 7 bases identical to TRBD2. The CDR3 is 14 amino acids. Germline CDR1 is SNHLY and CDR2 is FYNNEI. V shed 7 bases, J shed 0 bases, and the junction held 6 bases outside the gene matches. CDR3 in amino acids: CASKRTRDSYEQYF. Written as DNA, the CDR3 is TGTGCCAGCAAACGGACTAGAGACTCCTACGAGCAGTACTTC.

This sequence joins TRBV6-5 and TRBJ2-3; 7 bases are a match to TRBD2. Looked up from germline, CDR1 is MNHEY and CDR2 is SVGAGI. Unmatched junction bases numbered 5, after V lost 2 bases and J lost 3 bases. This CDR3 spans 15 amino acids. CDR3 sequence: CASSYSGKGTDTQYF. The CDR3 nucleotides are TGTGCCAGCAGTTACAGCGGGAAGGGGACAGATACGCAGTATTTT.